What follows are 27 T cell receptor beta chains derived from one specimen sequenced in a study of control samples from healthy donors and cancer patients. This table comes from immunoSEQ multiplex PCR, and its TCRdb copy is limited to in-frame clones, with some not included. This table lists approximately 190,000 clones. Sequences were obtained from blood. These receptors came from a woman aged 30 to 39 in good health.

The chain recombines TRBV19 with TRBJ2-5; D unclear. V dropped 6 bases and J dropped 7 bases, with 18 bases sitting between them. This CDR3 has 14 residues. In germline, CDR1 is LNHDA, CDR2 SQIVND (reference sequence). CDR3 sequence reads: CASSPGLSVGTQYF. In DNA, the CDR3 is TGTGCCAGTAGCCCAGGTCTCTCTGTCGGGACCCAGTACTTC.

The J gene is TRBJ2-7, the V gene TRBV27; 11 bases line up with TRBD1. The CDR3 length is 15 residues. The J segment lost 4 bases and the V segment lost 4 bases, leaving 6 bases of the junction unmatched. Germline V CDR1 and CDR2: MNHEY, SMNVEV (reference sequence). The CDR3 nucleotides read TGTGCCAGCAGTTCTTCCGGGACAGGGGGGTACGAGCAGTACTTC. This gives the protein CASSSSGTGGYEQYF.

The V and J genes are TRBV24-1 and TRBJ2-1; TRBD1 aligns across 7 bases. V was clipped by 5 bases and J by 11 bases; unmatched bases: 14. Germline V gene data show CDR1 as KGHDR and CDR2 as SFDVKD. This CDR3 has 15 amino acids. The CDR3 protein is CATSVRGGGSNQQFF. CDR3 nucleotides: TGTGCCACCAGTGTTCGAGGGGGCGGAAGTAATCAGCAGTTCTTC.

The rearrangement uses TRBV5-1 and TRBJ1-1; D may be TRBD1 (5 bases). This CDR3 is built from 13 residues. The V end was cut by 6 bases, the J end by 3 bases, with 12 bases between. Germline CDR1 SGHRS, CDR2 YFSETQ. The CDR3 sequence is CASTPRGDTEAFF. CDR3 in DNA: TGCGCCAGCACCCCCCGAGGGGACACTGAAGCTTTCTTT.

The chain is built from TRBV7-9 and TRBJ2-7; 8 bases match TRBD2. V lost 7 bases to trimming and J lost 7 bases; unmatched junction nucleotides: 9. CDR3 length: 13 amino acids. CDR1 and CDR2 from the germline V gene are SEHNR and FQNEAQ (reference sequence). The CDR3 protein is CASTPTGGLEQYF. The CDR3 region has the DNA TGTGCCAGCACCCCTACGGGAGGGTTAGAGCAGTACTTC.

V is TRBV5-6 and J is TRBJ1-6; perhaps TRBD1 as D (6 bases). Germline V CDR1 and CDR2: SGHDT, YYEEEE. V was trimmed by 0 bases and J by 7 bases, leaving 17 bases between them. The CDR3 loop spans 17 amino acids. The CDR3, as DNA: TGTGCCAGCAGCTTGGGGAGTGGGGGCTGGGAAAATTCACCCCTCCACTTT. This gives the protein CASSLGSGGWENSPLHF.

This rearrangement joins TRBV5-1 to TRBJ1-6, with unresolved D. The V and J ends lost 1 base and 7 bases respectively, with 12 bases between them. This CDR3 comprises 15 residues. Germline V gives CDR1 SGHRS, CDR2 YFSETQ. This CDR3 reads CASSLPGRGNSPLHF. CDR3 sequence (DNA): TGCGCCAGCAGCTTGCCCGGCCGGGGAAATTCACCCCTCCACTTT.

The CDR3 coding sequence is TGTGCCAGCAGTCTAGCCCCGGGACAGGGAGTACGATCACCCCTCCACTTT. Its protein is CASSLAPGQGVRSPLHF. The rearrangement joins TRBV28 to TRBJ1-6; TRBD1 agrees at 9 bases. The CDR3 has 17 residues. V shed 5 bases, J shed 10 bases, and the junction held 15 bases outside the gene matches. Per germline, CDR1 MDHEN and CDR2 SYDVKM.

The genes are TRBV5-1 and TRBJ1-2; 9 bases fit TRBD1. The CDR3 has 14 amino acids. Trimming took 5 bases from V and 4 from J; bases not matched to a gene: 6. Germline loops: CDR1 SGHRS, CDR2 YFSETQ. The CDR3 DNA reads TGCGCCAGCAGTTCGGGACAGGGCGGCTATGGCTACACCTTC. Its translation is CASSSGQGGYGYTF.

CDR3 DNA: TGTGCCAGCAGTTTACTCTCCGGGGATAGAGCTTTCTTT. This encodes CASSLLSGDRAFF. The J gene is TRBJ1-1, the V gene TRBV27; D is undetermined. CDR1 is MNHEY, CDR2 SMNVEV, per germline (reference sequence). This CDR3 contains 13 residues. Deletions cut 2 bases from V and 10 bases from J, with 14 bases between.

This chain connects TRBV18 to TRBJ2-5; D is perhaps TRBD1 (7 bases). CDR3 length equals 15 residues. Germline V gene data show CDR1 as KGHSH and CDR2 as LQKENI. The ends were cut back, 2 bases at V and 6 bases at J, with 16 bases in the middle. The CDR3 sequence: CASSPEKGAGKTQYF. Here the CDR3 DNA reads TGTGCCAGCTCACCAGAGAAGGGGGCGGGGAAGACCCAGTACTTC.

The chain employs TRBV6-6 and TRBJ1-3; D is perhaps TRBD1 (5 bases). CDR1 is MNHNY and CDR2 is SVGAGI in the germline V gene (reference sequence). The CDR3 extends over 13 amino acids. Trimming took 6 bases from V and 2 from J, leaving 8 bases between them. CDR3 sequence: CASRQGTGNTIYF. The CDR3 DNA reads as TGTGCCAGCAGGCAGGGAACTGGAAACACCATATATTTT.

V usage is TRBV27 and J usage is TRBJ1-5; 8 nucleotides agree with TRBD1. V lost 6 bases and J lost 2; bases outside the gene matches: 3. From germline, CDR1 is MNHEY and CDR2 SMNVEV (reference sequence). CDR3 size: 14 residues. DNA for the CDR3: TGTGCCAGCAGGCAGACAGGGGGCAATCAGCCCCAGCATTTT. This sequence encodes CASRQTGGNQPQHF.

V and J are TRBV27 and TRBJ2-5; D is uncertain. Between the trimmed V and J ends, which lost 8 bases and 5 bases, there was a span of 15 bases. The CDR3 sequence is 13 residues long. Looked up from germline, CDR1 is MNHEY and CDR2 is SMNVEV (reference sequence). This CDR3 reads CASGYLNEETQYF. CDR3 DNA: TGTGCCAGCGGTTACCTTAACGAGGAGACCCAGTACTTC.

The DNA of the CDR3 is TGTGCCAGCAGAACGGGGGGCGCCGTGGCTGAAGCTTTCTTT. Translating it yields CASRTGGAVAEAFF. The chain is built from TRBV5-4 and TRBJ1-1, with D perhaps TRBD1 (6 bases). In germline, CDR1 is SGHNT, CDR2 YYREEE (reference sequence). V gave up 5 bases and J gave up 6 bases, with 17 bases separating them. This CDR3 contains 14 residues. Full variable domain (outside the CDR3, taken from reference TRBV5-4 and TRBJ1-1): ETGVTQSPTHLIKTRGQQVTLRCSSQSGHNTVSWYQQALGQGPQFIFQYYREEENGRGNFPPRFSGLQFPNYSSELNVNALELDDSALYLCASRTGGAVAEAFFGQGTRLTVV.

J is TRBJ2-2 and V is TRBV27; D could derive from TRBD1 or TRBD2 (5 bases each). The CDR3 has 13 residues. CDR1 and CDR2 (germline): MNHEY, SMNVEV (reference sequence). Trimming pared 5 bases from V and 6 bases from J, leaving 10 bases between. CDR3: CASSRGEPGELFF. In nucleotides, the CDR3 is TGTGCCAGCAGTCGAGGGGAACCCGGGGAGCTGTTTTTT.

For this clone: Other DNA sequences in this specimen translate into the identical CDR3. The V gene is TRBV7-9, the J gene TRBJ2-7; no definite D call. The CDR3 runs to 15 residues. CDR1 and CDR2 from the germline V gene are SEHNR and FQNEAQ (reference sequence). The germline V and J ends were trimmed by 1 base and 2 bases, with 12 bases remaining between them. CDR3 in DNA: TGTGCCAGCAGCTTAGGGTACCGAGACCCCTACGAGCAGTACTTC. Translation gives CASSLGYRDPYEQYF.

The rearrangement uses TRBV29-1 and TRBJ1-2; the D gene is possibly TRBD1 (5 bases). Germline CDR1 reads SQVTM; CDR2 reads ANQGSEA. V lost 7 bases and J 4 bases, leaving 16 bases between the germline ends. This CDR3 comprises 13 residues. CDR3 DNA: TGCAGCGGCTATGGGGGGGTGCTCTATGGCTACACCTTC. It translates to CSGYGGVLYGYTF.

V and J are TRBV28 and TRBJ2-2, with 7 bases lining up with TRBD1. From germline, CDR1 is MDHEN and CDR2 SYDVKM. The ends lost 6 bases at V and 4 bases at J; junction bases unmatched: 5. This CDR3 region has 14 residues. Written as DNA, the CDR3 is TGTGCCAGCAGGGACAGGCATCCCACCGGGGAGCTGTTTTTT. The encoded protein is CASRDRHPTGELFF. Variable domain in full (rest from reference TRBV28 and TRBJ2-2): DVKVTQSSRYLVKRTGEKVFLECVQDMDHENMFWYRQDPGLGLRLIYFSYDVKMKEKGDIPEGYSVSREKKERFSLILESASTNQTSMYLCASRDRHPTGELFFGEGSRLTVL.

V usage is TRBV6-5 and J usage is TRBJ2-7, with TRBD1 matching 9 bases. Germline V gene lookup returns CDR1 MNHEY and CDR2 SVGAGI. The J segment lost 0 bases and the V segment lost 7 bases, leaving 4 bases of the junction unmatched. The CDR3 is 14 residues long. The CDR3 here is CASKTGGISYEQYF. The CDR3 nucleotides are TGTGCCAGCAAGACAGGGGGAATCTCCTACGAGCAGTACTTC.

The rearrangement joins TRBV7-9 to TRBJ2-5; 7 bases are shared with TRBD1. Looked up from germline, CDR1 is SEHNR and CDR2 is FQNEAQ (reference sequence). The CDR3 extends over 16 amino acids. Germline trimming cut 4 bases from V and 5 bases from J; bases unmatched to any gene: 13. CDR3 region: CASSSTGIRKAETQYF. For the CDR3, the DNA is TGTGCCAGCAGCTCGACAGGGATCCGGAAAGCGGAGACCCAGTACTTC.

The chain is built from TRBV27 and TRBJ2-3; no definite D call. Germline V lookup: CDR1 MNHEY, CDR2 SMNVEV (reference sequence). The CDR3 runs to 14 residues. With 2 bases removed from V and 7 bases from J, the gap between germline ends came to 13 bases. CDR3 in amino acids: CASSLRLGFHTQYF. CDR3 sequence (DNA): TGTGCCAGCAGTTTAAGGCTTGGATTCCATACGCAGTATTTT.

The chain has TRBV29-1 and TRBJ1-1; no firm D call. This CDR3 has 13 residues. Germline V gives CDR1 SQVTM, CDR2 ANQGSEA. V shed 1 base and J shed 0 bases, with 6 bases lying between them. CDR3: CSVEGQMNTEAFF. As DNA, the CDR3 is TGCAGCGTTGAAGGGCAGATGAACACTGAAGCTTTCTTT.

The chain joins TRBV11-3 to TRBJ1-1; TRBD1 agrees at 10 bases. The J segment lost 5 bases and the V segment lost 4 bases, leaving 1 base of the junction unmatched. This CDR3 has 13 amino acids. Germline lookup yields CDR1 SGHNT and CDR2 YENEEA. In nucleotides, the CDR3 is TGTGCCAGCAGCTCGGGACAGGGGACTGAAGCTTTCTTT. As protein: CASSSGQGTEAFF.

This chain connects TRBV11-2 to TRBJ2-7; D uncertain. Germline CDR1 reads SGHAT; CDR2 reads FQNNGV. The CDR3 covers 17 residues. V was trimmed by 4 bases and J by 1 base, leaving 20 bases between them. CDR3 sequence reads: CASSSLRGTLSSYEQYF. In nucleotides, the CDR3 is TGTGCCAGCAGCTCTTTACGAGGCACCCTAAGTTCCTACGAGCAGTACTTC.

The chain recombines TRBV6-2 or TRBV6-3 with TRBJ2-7; 8 nucleotides align to TRBD1. Germline V gene lookup returns CDR1 MNHEY and CDR2 SVGEGT. The CDR3 length is 15 residues. Losses at the gene ends were 2 bases for V and 3 bases for J; bases not matched to a gene: 6. The CDR3 loop is CASSYRTGRNYEQYF. The DNA for the CDR3 is TGTGCCAGCAGTTACCGGACAGGGAGAAACTACGAGCAGTACTTC.

The CDR3 nucleotides are TGTGCCAGCAGCTCGTACGGACTAGCTAGGGAGCAGTACTTC. Amino acid sequence: CASSSYGLAREQYF. The genes are TRBV7-2 and TRBJ2-7, with TRBD2 matching over 8 bases. Losses at the gene ends were 4 bases for V and 7 bases for J; bases not matched to a gene: 9. Per germline, CDR1 SGHTA and CDR2 FQGNSA. The CDR3 runs 14 residues.